Listed below are T cell receptor beta chains from one sample, sequenced in a study of CD8 T cells in Susac syndrome. Each CDR3 protein gets one entry after TCRdb re-called the immunoSEQ multiplex PCR reads with MiXCR. Among 150,000 to 200,000 distinct CDR3 sequences listed, around 92% were seen once. The specimen sequenced was CD4+ T cells from PBMCs. The receptor source for this set is a human donor in good health. Each CDR3 is given with its conserved first and last residue. A D gene is named only where the DNA matches it firmly. Clone size is not always given. Where it is, it says once, few, many or a class for expanded clones.

D | size | J | V | DNA | CDR3
. | . | TRBJ2-6 | TRBV2 | TGTGCCACGGGGGCCGGGGGGGCCAACGTCCTGACTTTC | CATGAGGANVLTF
. | . | TRBJ2-6 | TRBV5-1 | TGCGCCAGCAGCTTGGGGGACTCATTTTCTGGTGCCAACGTCCTGACTTTC | CASSLGDSFSGANVLTF
. | . | TRBJ1-6 | TRBV4-3 | TGCGCCAGCAGCCAAGATACCCTCCGATCACCCCTCCACTTT | CASSQDTLRSPLHF
TRBD1 | . | TRBJ2-6 | TRBV2 | TGTGCCAGCAGGTATACAGGGGTCGGGGCCAACGTCCTGACTTTC | CASRYTGVGANVLTF
TRBD1 | . | TRBJ1-1 | TRBV2 | TGTGCCAGCGACAGGGGTTTGGAGAACACTGAAGCTTTCTTT | CASDRGLENTEAFF
. | . | TRBJ2-3 | TRBV9 | TGTGCCAGCAGCGTAGTAGGGAGCACAGATACGCAGTATTTT | CASSVVGSTDTQYF
. | once | TRBJ1-5 | TRBV20-1 | TGCAGTGCTAGAAAGCAAGAAGATCAGCCCCAGCATTTT | CSARKQEDQPQHF
TRBD2 | . | TRBJ2-1 | TRBV20-1 | TGCAGTGCCCAGACTAATCAGCGGGGGGGCCTCGAGCAGTTCTTC | CSAQTNQRGGLEQFF
. | . | TRBJ2-1 | TRBV7-9 | TGTGCCAGCAGCCCTAGGGGGGCCAGCTCCTACAATGAGCAGTTCTTC | CASSPRGASSYNEQFF
. | . | TRBJ1-5 | TRBV11-2 | TGTGCCAGCAGCTTTGGGGAGAATCAGCCCCAGCATTTT | CASSFGENQPQHF
. | . | TRBJ2-6 | TRBV7-9 | TGTGCCAGCAGCTTCCAAGGTGGTAGTGGGGCCAACGTCCTGACTTTC | CASSFQGGSGANVLTF
. | . | TRBJ2-1 | TRBV2 | TGTGTCAGCAGTGAGAATACCTACAATGAGCAGTTCTTC | CVSSENTYNEQFF
. | . | TRBJ2-6 | TRBV29-1 | TGCAGCGTTGAAGGGGGCGCGCGGGGGGCCAACGTCCTGACTTTC | CSVEGGARGANVLTF
. | . | TRBJ1-1 | TRBV19 | TGTGCCAGTACGGTCCGACACTTGAACACTGAAGCTTTCTTT | CASTVRHLNTEAFF
. | . | TRBJ2-1 | TRBV20-1 | TGCAGTGCTAGACCTGGGAGAGCGCGAGCTACGAAAGAGCAGTTCTTC | CSARPGRARATKEQFF
. | . | TRBJ1-3 | TRBV28 | TGTGCCAGCAACTCACAGATCTCTGGAAACACCATATATTTT | CASNSQISGNTIYF
TRBD2 | . | TRBJ2-7 | TRBV7-9 | TGTGCCAGCAGCGCGGGGACTAGCGGGCACCTTCCGGGCGAGCAGTACTTC | CASSAGTSGHLPGEQYF
. | once | TRBJ2-4 | TRBV29-1 | TGCAGCGTTGAAAGGGGAGCCAAAAACATTCAGTACTTC | CSVERGAKNIQYF
. | . | TRBJ2-5 | TRBV19 | TGTGCCAGGACACTACAGGGAGGAGAGACCCAGTACTTC | CARTLQGGETQYF
TRBD2 | . | TRBJ2-3 | TRBV12-3/TRBV12-4 | TGTGCCAGCAGTTCGCCACTAGCGGGGTGGGGAGATACGCAGTATTTT | CASSSPLAGWGDTQYF
. | . | TRBJ1-1 | TRBV6-2/TRBV6-3 | TGTGCCGTCAGGGCTCTTGGCACTGAAGCTTTCTTT | CAVRALGTEAFF
TRBD2 | . | TRBJ2-3 | TRBV5-1 | TGCGCCAGCAGCTTCGGTAGCGGGAAAGGAGATACGCAGTATTTT | CASSFGSGKGDTQYF
TRBD2 | . | TRBJ2-3 | TRBV6-5 | TGTGCCGGGGCCGGGACTAGCAGGGATACGCAGTATTTT | CAGAGTSRDTQYF
. | once | TRBJ2-3 | TRBV20-1 | TGCAGTGCTAGGGGGGCCCCCACAGATACGCAGTATTTT | CSARGAPTDTQYF
. | few | TRBJ1-1 | TRBV12-3/TRBV12-4 | TGTGCCAGCAGTTTAGATGGGGGAACTGAAGCTTTCTTT | CASSLDGGTEAFF
. | . | TRBJ2-7 | TRBV6-5 | TGTGCCAGCAGTTACTCACACGGCTCCTACGAGCAGTACTTC | CASSYSHGSYEQYF